Below, 2 T cell receptor beta chains from the same sample are listed, as sequenced in a study of cytomegalovirus exposure and HLA in healthy donors listed by TCRdb under 2017. The library came from the immunoSEQ multiplex PCR assay. TCRdb limited this immuneACCESS table to in-frame rearrangements with V and J called. A share of clones is missing; checked studies link under half to unresolved V genes, and the rest is unexplained. The sample has 110,000 or so clones on record, around nine tenths of them singletons. The ten biggest clones cover approximately 2% of the sample. Sequencing used PBMCs. These receptors came from a woman aged 18-30 years in good health and CMV-seronegative.

The chain uses TRBV30 and TRBJ2-7; D call uncertain. The CDR3 consists of 11 residues. Trimming cost V 8 bases and J 5 bases, with 13 bases left between them. Looked up from germline, CDR1 is GTSNPN and CDR2 is SVGIG (reference sequence). The CDR3 nucleotides are TGTGCCGCCCCCTACGATAACGAGCAGTACTTC. Translated: CAAPYDNEQYF.

The J gene is TRBJ2-3, the V gene TRBV6-5, with TRBD1 identical over 9 bases. Germline loops: CDR1 MNHEY, CDR2 SVGAGI. Trimming cost V 9 bases and J 5 bases; bases outside gene matches: 3. The CDR3 consists of 12 residues. This CDR3 reads CASRQGVDTQYF. The CDR3 coding sequence is TGTGCCAGTCGACAGGGGGTAGATACGCAGTATTTT.